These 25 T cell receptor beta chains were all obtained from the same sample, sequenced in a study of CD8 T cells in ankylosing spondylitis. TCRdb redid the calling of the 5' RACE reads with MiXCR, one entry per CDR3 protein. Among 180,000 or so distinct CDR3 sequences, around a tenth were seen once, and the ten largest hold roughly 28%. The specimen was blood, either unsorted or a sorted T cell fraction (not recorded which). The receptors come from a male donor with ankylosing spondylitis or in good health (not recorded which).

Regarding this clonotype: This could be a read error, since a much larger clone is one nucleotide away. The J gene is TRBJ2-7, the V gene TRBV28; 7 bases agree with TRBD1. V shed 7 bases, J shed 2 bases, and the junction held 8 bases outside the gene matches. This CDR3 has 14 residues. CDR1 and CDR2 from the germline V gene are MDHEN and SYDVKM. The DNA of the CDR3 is TGTGCCAGCAAAAAACAGGGGAGCCCCTACGAGCAGTACTTC. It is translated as CASKKQGSPYEQYF.

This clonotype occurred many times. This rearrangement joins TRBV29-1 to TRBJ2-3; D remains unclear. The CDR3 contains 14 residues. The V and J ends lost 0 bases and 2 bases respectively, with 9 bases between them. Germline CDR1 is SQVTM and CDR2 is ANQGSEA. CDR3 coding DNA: TGCAGCGTTGAAGATTACAAGACCACAGATACGCAGTATTTT. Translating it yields CSVEDYKTTDTQYF.

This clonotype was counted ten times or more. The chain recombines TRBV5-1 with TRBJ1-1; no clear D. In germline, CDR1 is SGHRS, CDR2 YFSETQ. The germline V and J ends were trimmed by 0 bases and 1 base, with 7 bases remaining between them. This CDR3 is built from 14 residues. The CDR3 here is CASSLVAANTEAFF. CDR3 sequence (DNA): TGCGCCAGCAGCTTGGTAGCAGCGAACACTGAAGCTTTCTTT.

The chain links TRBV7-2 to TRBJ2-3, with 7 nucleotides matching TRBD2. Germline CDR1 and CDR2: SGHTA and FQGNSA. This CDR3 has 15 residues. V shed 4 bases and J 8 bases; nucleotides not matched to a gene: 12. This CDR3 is CASSYLAVSRGTQYF. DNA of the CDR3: TGTGCCAGCAGCTACCTAGCGGTCTCACGGGGTACGCAGTATTTT.

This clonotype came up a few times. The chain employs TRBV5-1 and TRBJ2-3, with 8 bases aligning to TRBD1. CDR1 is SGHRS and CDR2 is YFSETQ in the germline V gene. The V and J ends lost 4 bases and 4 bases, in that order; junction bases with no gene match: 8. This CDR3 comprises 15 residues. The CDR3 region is CASSPGQGLPDTQYF. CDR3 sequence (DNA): TGCGCCAGCAGCCCCGGACAGGGTTTGCCAGATACGCAGTATTTT.

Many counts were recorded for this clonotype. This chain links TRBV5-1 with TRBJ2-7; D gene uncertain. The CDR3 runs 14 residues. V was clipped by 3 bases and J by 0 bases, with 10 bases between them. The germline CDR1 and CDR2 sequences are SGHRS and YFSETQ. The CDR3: CASSSKGSSYEQYF. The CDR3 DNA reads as TGCGCCAGCAGCTCAAAGGGCAGCTCCTACGAGCAGTACTTC.

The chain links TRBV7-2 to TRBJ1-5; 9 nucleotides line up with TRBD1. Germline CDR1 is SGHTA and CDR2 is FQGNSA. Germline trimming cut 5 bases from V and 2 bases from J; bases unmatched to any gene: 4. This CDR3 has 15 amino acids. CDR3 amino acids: CASSPWTGGNQPQHF. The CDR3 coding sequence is TGTGCCAGCAGCCCCTGGACAGGGGGCAATCAGCCCCAGCATTTT.

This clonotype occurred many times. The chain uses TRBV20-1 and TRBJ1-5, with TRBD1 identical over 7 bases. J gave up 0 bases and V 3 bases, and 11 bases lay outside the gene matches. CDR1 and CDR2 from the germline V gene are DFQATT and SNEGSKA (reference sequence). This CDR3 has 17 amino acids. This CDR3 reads CSASSGTALYSNQPQHF. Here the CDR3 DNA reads TGCAGTGCTAGTTCCGGGACAGCGCTTTATAGCAATCAGCCCCAGCATTTT.

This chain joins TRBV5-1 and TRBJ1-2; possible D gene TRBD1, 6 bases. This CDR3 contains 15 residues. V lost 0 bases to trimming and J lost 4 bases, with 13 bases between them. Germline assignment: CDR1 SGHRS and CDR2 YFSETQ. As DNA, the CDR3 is TGCGCCAGCAGCTTGGAAGCAGGGGAGATCTATGGCTACACCTTC. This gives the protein CASSLEAGEIYGYTF.

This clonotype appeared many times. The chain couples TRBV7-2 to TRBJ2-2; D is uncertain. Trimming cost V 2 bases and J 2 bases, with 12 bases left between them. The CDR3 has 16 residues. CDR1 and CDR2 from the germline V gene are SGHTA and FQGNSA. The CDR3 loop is CASSLSAQPNTGELFF. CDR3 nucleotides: TGTGCCAGCAGCTTATCAGCCCAACCAAACACCGGGGAGCTGTTTTTT.

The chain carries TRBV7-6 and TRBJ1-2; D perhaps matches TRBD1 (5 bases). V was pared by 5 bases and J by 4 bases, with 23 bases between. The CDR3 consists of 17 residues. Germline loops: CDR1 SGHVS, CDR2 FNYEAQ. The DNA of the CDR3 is TGTGCCAGCAGCCCTTCTCGCTGGACATCCGGCGGCTATGGCTACACCTTC. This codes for CASSPSRWTSGGYGYTF.

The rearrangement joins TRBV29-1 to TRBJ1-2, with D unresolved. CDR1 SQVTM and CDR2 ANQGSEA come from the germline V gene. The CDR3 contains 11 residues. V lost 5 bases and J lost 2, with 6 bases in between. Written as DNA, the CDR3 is TGCAGCGTTTTCCAGAACTATGGCTACACCTTC. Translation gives CSVFQNYGYTF.

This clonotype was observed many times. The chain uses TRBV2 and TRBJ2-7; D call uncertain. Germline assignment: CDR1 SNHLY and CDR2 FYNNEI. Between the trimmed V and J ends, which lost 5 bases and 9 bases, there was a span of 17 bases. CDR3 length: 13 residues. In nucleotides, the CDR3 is TGTGCCAGCAGTTTTTCGGCAGTGGACGGGCAGTACTTC. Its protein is CASSFSAVDGQYF.

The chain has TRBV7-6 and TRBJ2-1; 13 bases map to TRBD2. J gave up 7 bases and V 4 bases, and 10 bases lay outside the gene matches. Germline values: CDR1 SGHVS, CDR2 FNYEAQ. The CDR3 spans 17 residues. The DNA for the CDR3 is TGTGCCAGCAGCTCGATGAAACTAGCGGGAGGGGATAATGAGCAGTTCTTC. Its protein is CASSSMKLAGGDNEQFF.

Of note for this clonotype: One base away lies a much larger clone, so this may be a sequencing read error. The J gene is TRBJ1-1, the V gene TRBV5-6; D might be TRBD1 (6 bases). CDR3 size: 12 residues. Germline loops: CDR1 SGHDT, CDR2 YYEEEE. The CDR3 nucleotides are TGTGCCAGCAACTTGGACCGGGGGCAAGCTTTCTTT. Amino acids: CASNLDRGQAFF.

The CDR3 reads CASSKIGDTQYF. Here the CDR3 DNA reads TGTGCCAGCAGCAAAATAGGGGATACGCAGTATTTT. The V call is TRBV11-2, the J call TRBJ2-3; no reliable D call. The length of the CDR3 is 12 residues. V was cut by 5 bases and J by 6 bases, with 9 bases left in between. Looked up from germline, CDR1 is SGHAT and CDR2 is FQNNGV. The full variable domain, with the rest looked up from reference TRBV11-2 and TRBJ2-3, is EAGVAQSPRYKIIEKRQSVAFWCNPISGHATLYWYQQILGQGPKLLIQFQNNGVVDDSQLPKDRFSAERLKGVDSTLKIQPAKLEDSAVYLCASSKIGDTQYFGPGTRLTVL.

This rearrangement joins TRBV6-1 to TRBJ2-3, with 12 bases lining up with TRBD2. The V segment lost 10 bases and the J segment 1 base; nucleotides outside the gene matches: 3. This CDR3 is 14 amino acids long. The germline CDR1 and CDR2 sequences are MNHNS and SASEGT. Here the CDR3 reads CATSGGVRTDTQYF. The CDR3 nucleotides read TGTGCCACTAGCGGGGGGGTTCGCACAGATACGCAGTATTTT.

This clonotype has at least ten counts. Here the CDR3 reads CATSDLGDRGQFEQYF. CDR3 sequence (DNA): TGTGCCACCAGTGATTTAGGGGACAGGGGGCAGTTCGAGCAGTACTTC. The chain links TRBV24-1 to TRBJ2-7; TRBD1 aligns across 12 bases. CDR1 KGHDR and CDR2 SFDVKD come from the germline V gene. The CDR3 is made up of 16 amino acids. V was pared by 1 base and J by 6 bases, with 6 bases of the junction left unmatched.

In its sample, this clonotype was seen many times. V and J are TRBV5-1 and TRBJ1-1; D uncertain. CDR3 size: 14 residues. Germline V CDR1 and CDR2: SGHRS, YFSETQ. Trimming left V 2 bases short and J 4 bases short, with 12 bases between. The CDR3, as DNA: TGCGCCAGCAGCTTAAATGTGGCGGGCACTGAAGCTTTCTTT. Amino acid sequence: CASSLNVAGTEAFF. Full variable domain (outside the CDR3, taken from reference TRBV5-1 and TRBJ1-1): KAGVTQTPRYLIKTRGQQVTLSCSPISGHRSVSWYQQTPGQGLQFLFEYFSETQRNKGNFPGRFSGRQFSNSRSEMNVSTLELGDSALYLCASSLNVAGTEAFFGQGTRLTVV.

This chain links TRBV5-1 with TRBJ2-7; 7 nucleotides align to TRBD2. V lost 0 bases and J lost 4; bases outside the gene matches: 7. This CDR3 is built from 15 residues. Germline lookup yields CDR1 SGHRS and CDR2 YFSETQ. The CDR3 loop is CASSLGGSGSYEQYF. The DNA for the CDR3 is TGCGCCAGCAGCTTGGGTGGTAGCGGGTCTTACGAGCAGTACTTC.

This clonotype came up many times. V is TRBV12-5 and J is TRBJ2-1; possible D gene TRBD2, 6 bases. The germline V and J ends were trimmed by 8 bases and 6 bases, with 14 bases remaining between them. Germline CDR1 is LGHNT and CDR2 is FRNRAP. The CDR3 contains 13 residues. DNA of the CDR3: TGTGCTAGTATCCCGGGACTCCCCAATGAGCAGTTCTTC. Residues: CASIPGLPNEQFF.

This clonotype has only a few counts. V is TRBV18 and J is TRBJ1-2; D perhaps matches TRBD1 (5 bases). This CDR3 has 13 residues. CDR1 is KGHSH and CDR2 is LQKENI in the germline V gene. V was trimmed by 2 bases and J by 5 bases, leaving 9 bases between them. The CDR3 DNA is TGTGCCAGCTCACCAGTGACAGAGTATGGCTACACCTTC. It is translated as CASSPVTEYGYTF.

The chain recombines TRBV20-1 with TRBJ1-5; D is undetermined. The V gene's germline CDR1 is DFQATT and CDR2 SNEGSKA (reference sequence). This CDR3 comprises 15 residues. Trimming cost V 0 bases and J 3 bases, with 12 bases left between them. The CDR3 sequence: CSARDSRSNNQPQHF. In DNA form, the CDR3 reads TGCAGTGCTAGAGATTCACGGTCCAACAATCAGCCCCAGCATTTT.

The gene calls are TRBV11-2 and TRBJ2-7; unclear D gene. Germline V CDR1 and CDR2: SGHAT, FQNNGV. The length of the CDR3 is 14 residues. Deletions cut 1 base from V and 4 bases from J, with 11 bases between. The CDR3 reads CASSLVFTSYEQYF. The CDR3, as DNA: TGTGCCAGCAGCTTAGTATTCACGTCGTACGAGCAGTACTTC.

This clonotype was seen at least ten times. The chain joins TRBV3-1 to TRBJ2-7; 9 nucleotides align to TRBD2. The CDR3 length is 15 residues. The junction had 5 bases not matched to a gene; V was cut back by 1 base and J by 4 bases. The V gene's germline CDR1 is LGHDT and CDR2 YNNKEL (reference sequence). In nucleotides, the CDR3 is TGTGCCAGCAGCCAAGGTGCGGGAGGGGGATACGAGCAGTACTTC. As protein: CASSQGAGGGYEQYF.